The 30 T cell receptor beta chains reported below all come from one sample, sequenced in a study of yellow fever vaccine responses in identical twins. TCRdb reanalysed the RT-PCR reads using MiXCR and keeps one entry per CDR3 protein. Of about 1,100 distinct CDR3 sequences in the sample, just under 80% are singletons; the top ten hold roughly 28%. Material: T cells from blood (PBMCs), unsorted or a sorted subset (not recorded which), obtained before or after yellow fever vaccination (not recorded which). These receptors all come from a female donor who received the yellow fever vaccine.

The chain joins TRBV24-1 to TRBJ1-2, with D maybe TRBD1 (6 bases). Germline CDR1 KGHDR, CDR2 SFDVKD. The CDR3 runs to 14 residues. Between the trimmed V and J ends, which lost 4 bases and 2 bases, there was a span of 10 bases. The CDR3 DNA is TGTGCCACCAGTGACAACGGACAGAACTATGGCTACACCTTC. This codes for CATSDNGQNYGYTF.

The rearrangement uses TRBV4-3 and TRBJ1-1; D gene unclear. This CDR3 has 14 residues. Trimming left V 4 bases short and J 5 bases short, with 14 bases between. From germline, CDR1 is LGHNA and CDR2 YSLEER. The CDR3 sequence: CASSRSGPETEAFF. The CDR3 DNA reads TGCGCCAGCAGCCGATCCGGGCCCGAGACTGAAGCTTTCTTT.

The chain employs TRBV4-1 and TRBJ1-5, with no clear D. There are 15 residues in the CDR3. The germline CDR1 and CDR2 sequences are MGHRA and YSYEKL. V was trimmed by 0 bases and J by 5 bases, leaving 11 bases between them. For the CDR3, the DNA is TGCGCCAGCAGCCAAGATTTCGACCGCTATCAGCCCCAGCATTTT. This translates into CASSQDFDRYQPQHF.

The gene calls are TRBV7-9 and TRBJ2-1; TRBD2 agrees at 11 bases. This CDR3 is 17 amino acids long. Germline CDR1 is SEHNR and CDR2 is FQNEAQ (reference sequence). The J segment lost 5 bases and the V segment lost 5 bases, leaving 11 bases of the junction unmatched. CDR3 loop: CASSARALAGVHNEQFF. The CDR3 nucleotides read TGTGCCAGCAGCGCACGGGCACTAGCGGGAGTTCACAATGAGCAGTTCTTC.

This clonotype came up a few times. V is TRBV10-1 and J is TRBJ1-1; D remains unclear. Trimming removed 5 bases from V and 1 base from J, with 8 bases in between. CDR3 size: 13 residues. Per germline, CDR1 WNHNN and CDR2 SYGVQD (reference sequence). In DNA, the CDR3 is TGCGCCAGCAGTAAGGACGGGAACACTGAAGCTTTCTTT. As protein: CASSKDGNTEAFF.

The chain employs TRBV6-1 and TRBJ1-4; maybe TRBD1 (6 bases). The germline V and J ends were trimmed by 4 bases and 8 bases, with 17 bases remaining between them. The CDR3 loop spans 15 amino acids. Germline assignment: CDR1 MNHNS and CDR2 SASEGT. CDR3 amino acids: CASSALTGGEEKLFF. DNA of the CDR3: TGTGCCAGCAGTGCCCTGACAGGTGGCGAGGAAAAACTGTTTTTT.

Comments on this clonotype: One end of the junction is discordant with germline, which a read error may explain. The chain employs TRBV7-7 and TRBJ1-1; maybe TRBD1 (5 bases). Looked up from germline, CDR1 is SSHAT and CDR2 is FNYEAQ (reference sequence). The CDR3 totals 13 residues. CDR3 protein: CASSLGAGTEAFF. The CDR3 bases are TGTGCTAGCAGCTTAGGGGCGGGCACTGAAGCTTTCTTT.

The chain carries TRBV15 and TRBJ1-5; D is uncertain. The CDR3 sequence is 15 residues long. Trimming removed 0 bases at V and 0 bases at J, with 6 bases between. Per the germline V gene, CDR1 is LNHNV and CDR2 is YYDKDF (reference sequence). CDR3 in DNA: TGTGCCACCAGCAGAGACCCATATAGCAATCAGCCCCAGCATTTT. Protein product: CATSRDPYSNQPQHF. Using reference TRBV15 and TRBJ1-5 for the parts outside the CDR3, the full variable domain is DAMVIQNPRYQVTQFGKPVTLSCSQTLNHNVMYWYQQKSSQAPKLLFHYYDKDFNNEADTPDNFQSRRPNTSFCFLDIRSPGLGDTAMYLCATSRDPYSNQPQHFGDGTRLSIL.

This clonotype appeared a few times. The chain is built from TRBV28 and TRBJ2-7; 8 bases align to TRBD2. Trimming at V came to 1 base and at J to 5 bases, leaving 7 bases not matched to a gene. The germline CDR1 and CDR2 sequences are MDHEN and SYDVKM. The CDR3 extends over 15 amino acids. The CDR3 is CASSLYGLAGHEQYF. Here the CDR3 DNA reads TGTGCCAGCAGTTTATATGGGCTAGCGGGTCACGAGCAGTACTTC.

The chain joins TRBV10-3 to TRBJ1-2; the D is unclear. V dropped 7 bases and J dropped 0 bases, with 12 bases sitting between them. The CDR3 loop spans 14 amino acids. From germline, CDR1 is ENHRY and CDR2 SYGVKD. In DNA, the CDR3 is TGTGCCATCAACCAAGGAAGCTCTAACTATGGCTACACCTTC. Residues: CAINQGSSNYGYTF.

This chain connects TRBV2 to TRBJ2-3, with D possibly TRBD2 on 5 matching bases. This CDR3 spans 12 amino acids. Between the trimmed V and J ends, which lost 6 bases and 2 bases, there was a span of 6 bases. The germline CDR1 and CDR2 sequences are SNHLY and FYNNEI. Here the CDR3 DNA reads TGTGCCAGCAGGGACTTCACAGATACGCAGTATTTT. Translation: CASRDFTDTQYF. Drawing the rest from reference TRBV2 and TRBJ2-3, the complete variable domain is EPEVTQTPSHQVTQMGQEVILRCVPISNHLYFYWYRQILGQKVEFLVSFYNNEISEKSEIFDDQFSVERPDGSNFTLKIRSTKLEDSAMYFCASRDFTDTQYFGPGTRLTVL.

The chain uses TRBV7-1 and TRBJ2-7, with a possible D match to TRBD1 (5 bases). TRBV7-1 is an ORF, and what it does is uncertain. This CDR3 has 15 amino acids. The germline V and J ends were trimmed by 1 base and 2 bases, with 12 bases remaining between them. CDR3 sequence reads: CASSSGQGVTYEQYF. CDR3 coding DNA: TGTGCCAGCAGCTCAGGGCAGGGCGTTACCTACGAGCAGTACTTC.

This sequence joins TRBV4-3 and TRBJ1-1, with TRBD1 as a possible D gene (5 bases). CDR1 and CDR2 (germline): LGHNA, YSLEER. The CDR3 sequence is 14 residues long. The V end lost 1 base, the J end lost 5 bases, and 11 bases lay between the germline ends. CDR3 nucleotides: TGCGCCAGCAGCCAAGGAGCAGGGAGGACTGAAGCTTTCTTT. Protein: CASSQGAGRTEAFF.

This clonotype was counted once. This chain joins TRBV4-3 and TRBJ2-1; no clear D. Germline V gives CDR1 LGHNA, CDR2 YSLEER. The CDR3 consists of 14 residues. V lost 1 base to trimming and J lost 3 bases, with 7 bases between them. The CDR3 reads CASSQGSSYNEQFF. In DNA form, the CDR3 reads TGCGCCAGCAGCCAAGGGTCTAGCTACAATGAGCAGTTCTTC.

V is TRBV29-1 and J is TRBJ2-1; 8 bases match TRBD1. V lost 6 bases to trimming and J lost 7 bases; unmatched junction nucleotides: 8. This CDR3 has 13 amino acids. The germline V gene has CDR1 SQVTM and CDR2 ANQGSEA. The CDR3 coding sequence is TGCAGCGTCGATGGACAGGGCTTGAATGAGCAGTTCTTC. Protein: CSVDGQGLNEQFF.

The V call is TRBV5-6, the J call TRBJ2-7; 8 positions match TRBD2. Per the germline V gene, CDR1 is SGHDT and CDR2 is YYEEEE. The CDR3 covers 14 residues. With V trimmed by 4 bases and J by 0 bases, 3 bases remained unmatched. The chain's CDR3 is CASSISGTSYEQYF. DNA for the CDR3: TGTGCCAGCAGCATTAGCGGGACCTCCTACGAGCAGTACTTC.

The rearrangement uses TRBV10-1 and TRBJ1-2, with D possibly matching TRBD1 (5 bases). The CDR3 spans 14 residues. V lost 6 bases to trimming and J lost 2 bases, with 13 bases between them. Looked up from germline, CDR1 is WNHNN and CDR2 is SYGVQD (reference sequence). The CDR3 sequence: CASSDLDNNYGYTF. The CDR3, as DNA: TGCGCCAGCAGCGACCTGGACAACAACTATGGCTACACCTTC.

This clonotype was counted a few times. The chain carries TRBV30 and TRBJ1-2; D gene unclear. The CDR3 runs to 13 residues. Germline-derived CDR1 and CDR2 are GTSNPN and SVGIG (reference sequence). V lost 0 bases and J lost 7, with 12 bases in between. The CDR3 protein is CAWSVLGLTGYTF. The CDR3, as DNA: TGTGCCTGGAGTGTACTAGGGTTAACTGGCTACACCTTC.

The V call is TRBV15, the J call TRBJ2-2; 9 bases fit TRBD1. There are 17 residues in the CDR3. Germline lookup yields CDR1 LNHNV and CDR2 YYDKDF (reference sequence). V was clipped by 2 bases and J by 6 bases; unmatched bases: 10. The CDR3 here is CATSRQTGTGSAGELFF. CDR3 DNA: TGTGCCACCAGCAGACAGACCGGGACAGGGTCGGCCGGGGAGCTGTTTTTT.

In its sample, this clonotype ranks as large (0.1 to 1%). The chain is built from TRBV10-3 and TRBJ1-1; possible D gene TRBD1, 6 bases. CDR3 length: 12 amino acids. Germline-derived CDR1 and CDR2 are ENHRY and SYGVKD. With 7 bases removed from V and 5 bases from J, the gap between germline ends came to 11 bases. The CDR3 DNA sequence: TGTGCCATCAAGAGGGGGGAAACTGAAGCTTTCTTT. This gives the protein CAIKRGETEAFF.

This rearrangement joins TRBV7-9 to TRBJ1-5; D may be TRBD1 (5 bases). Between the trimmed V and J ends, which lost 5 bases and 7 bases, there was a span of 12 bases. CDR3 length equals 13 residues. Germline CDR1 is SEHNR and CDR2 is FQNEAQ (reference sequence). The CDR3 reads CASSIQGAQPQHF. In nucleotides, the CDR3 is TGTGCCAGCAGCATCCAGGGAGCGCAGCCCCAGCATTTT.

A few counts support this clonotype. The rearrangement joins TRBV11-1 to TRBJ2-2; D is unresolved. This CDR3 region has 13 residues. Germline V gives CDR1 SGHAT, CDR2 FQDESV (reference sequence). Deletions cut 0 bases from V and 5 bases from J, with 4 bases between. Written as DNA, the CDR3 is TGTGCCAGCAGCTTAGCCGGAACCGGGGAGCTGTTTTTT. This encodes CASSLAGTGELFF.

The chain uses TRBV27 and TRBJ2-7, with D maybe TRBD1 (6 bases). Germline loops: CDR1 MNHEY, CDR2 SMNVEV (reference sequence). Trimming removed 3 bases at V and 4 bases at J, with 10 bases between. This CDR3 comprises 13 residues. CDR3 region: CASSLSRGYEQYV. CDR3 DNA sequence: TGTGCCAGCAGTTTGAGCAGGGGTTACGAGCAGTACGTC.

The V gene is TRBV10-3, the J gene TRBJ2-1; the D gene is possibly TRBD2 (5 bases). The V gene lost 8 bases and the J gene lost 10 bases, with 18 bases spanning the gap. CDR3 length equals 13 residues. Germline CDR1 reads ENHRY; CDR2 reads SYGVKD. The CDR3 sequence: CAIHSDYGGEQFF. The DNA for the CDR3 is TGTGCCATCCACTCAGATTATGGAGGCGAGCAGTTCTTC.

The chain combines TRBV6-1 with TRBJ2-7, with D tentatively TRBD2 (6 bases). CDR3 length: 15 residues. CDR1 and CDR2 from the germline V gene are MNHNS and SASEGT. Between the trimmed V and J ends, which lost 6 bases and 5 bases, there was a span of 20 bases. CDR3 in amino acids: CASRLGGGRLHEQYF. The CDR3 region has the DNA TGTGCCAGCAGGCTAGGAGGAGGGCGGCTACACGAGCAGTACTTC.

The chain recombines TRBV4-1 with TRBJ2-1; no reliable D call. The CDR3 runs 12 residues. Germline V lookup: CDR1 MGHRA, CDR2 YSYEKL. The germline V and J ends were trimmed by 0 bases and 6 bases, with 3 bases remaining between them. The CDR3 coding sequence is TGCGCCAGCAGCCAAGAGCTCAATGAGCAGTTCTTC. Translated, it gives CASSQELNEQFF.

A single count supports this clonotype. V gene TRBV7-6 combines with J gene TRBJ2-7; TRBD2 matches at 10 bases. The CDR3 covers 15 residues. In germline, CDR1 is SGHVS, CDR2 FNYEAQ. The V gene end was trimmed by 5 bases and the J gene end by 4 bases; junction bases not matched to a gene: 8. The CDR3 region has the DNA TGTGCCAGCAGCGCCTTAGCGGGAGGCCATTACGAGCAGTACTTC. Translation: CASSALAGGHYEQYF.

The chain couples TRBV6-5 to TRBJ2-1, with 11 bases aligning to TRBD2. Per germline, CDR1 MNHEY and CDR2 SVGAGI. The CDR3 spans 15 residues. V lost 4 bases to trimming and J lost 10 bases; unmatched junction nucleotides: 9. The DNA of the CDR3 is TGTGCCAGCAGTTCCGGGACTAGCGGCTCCTGGGAGCAGTTCTTC. Protein: CASSSGTSGSWEQFF.

This chain uses TRBV15 with TRBJ2-1; weak D call: TRBD1 (7 bases). CDR3 length: 15 residues. The germline V gene encodes CDR1 LNHNV and CDR2 YYDKDF (reference sequence). Trimming left V 4 bases short and J 0 bases short, with 10 bases between. The CDR3 sequence is CATSTGGSSYNEQFF. CDR3 bases: TGTGCCACCAGCACAGGGGGGAGCTCCTACAATGAGCAGTTCTTC.

The DNA of the CDR3 is TGTGCCAGCAGCTTACTTTATCAGCCCCAGCATTTT. Translation: CASSLLYQPQHF. This chain links TRBV11-1 with TRBJ1-5; D gene unclear. The CDR3 loop spans 12 amino acids. V dropped 2 bases and J dropped 5 bases, with 4 bases sitting between them. The germline V gene encodes CDR1 SGHAT and CDR2 FQDESV (reference sequence).